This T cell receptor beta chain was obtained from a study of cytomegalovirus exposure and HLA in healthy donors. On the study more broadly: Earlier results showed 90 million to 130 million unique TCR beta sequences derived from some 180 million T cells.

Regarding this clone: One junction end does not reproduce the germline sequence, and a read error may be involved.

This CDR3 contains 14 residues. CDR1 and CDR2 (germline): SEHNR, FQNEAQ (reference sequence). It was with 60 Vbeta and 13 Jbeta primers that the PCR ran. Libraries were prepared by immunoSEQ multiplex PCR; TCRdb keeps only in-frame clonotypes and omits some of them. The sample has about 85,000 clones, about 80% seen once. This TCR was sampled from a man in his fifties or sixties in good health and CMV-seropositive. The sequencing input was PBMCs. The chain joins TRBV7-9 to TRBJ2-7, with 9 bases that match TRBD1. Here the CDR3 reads CSSSHRDRVNEQYF. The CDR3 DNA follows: TGTTCCAGCAGCCACCGGGACAGGGTAAACGAGCAGTACTTC.